These T cell receptor beta chains were read from a single sample in a study of shared clonotypes between healthy human individuals. Repertoires were generated with immunoSEQ multiplex PCR, while TCRdb's copy carries only in-frame clones and drops some. The repertoire has around 500,000 clones, roughly 85% of them found once; the top ten carry over 9.5%. The sample taken for sequencing was PBMCs. Receptors were obtained from a woman aged 40 to 50 in good health. Some clones in this sample may be carry-over from other donors' samples. CDR3s include the opening cysteine and the closing phenylalanine or tryptophan. The D gene is left open where the match is weak. For some rows the clone size is stated as once, few or many, or as a class when expanded; others skip it.

clone_size: once
j_call: TRBJ2-5
d_call: TRBD1
v_call: TRBV5-6
cdr3_aa: CASTIQGIETQYF
cdr3_nt: TGTGCCAGCACCATACAGGGGATAGAGACCCAGTACTTC

clone_size: few
j_call: TRBJ2-5
d_call: -
v_call: TRBV7-9
cdr3_aa: CASSSPRGTGETQYF
cdr3_nt: TGTGCCAGCAGCTCACCACGGGGGACTGGAGAGACCCAGTACTTC

clone_size: once
j_call: TRBJ1-1
d_call: -
v_call: TRBV19
cdr3_aa: CATKRERLAFF
cdr3_nt: TGTGCCACCAAACGAGAAAGATTAGCTTTCTTT

clone_size: -
j_call: TRBJ2-1
d_call: -
v_call: TRBV28
cdr3_aa: CASSLSVGERYNEQFF
cdr3_nt: TGTGCCAGCAGTTTATCGGTCGGGGAGCGCTACAATGAGCAGTTCTTC

clone_size: -
j_call: TRBJ2-1
d_call: TRBD2
v_call: TRBV4-3
cdr3_aa: CASSQELAGAPNEQFF
cdr3_nt: TGCGCCAGCAGCCAAGAACTAGCGGGAGCTCCCAATGAGCAGTTCTTC

clone_size: -
j_call: TRBJ2-2
d_call: -
v_call: TRBV27
cdr3_aa: CASSTTSGQYTGELFF
cdr3_nt: TGTGCCAGCAGTACAACATCCGGACAGTACACCGGGGAGCTGTTTTTT

clone_size: -
j_call: TRBJ1-1
d_call: -
v_call: TRBV28
cdr3_aa: CASSPIAHLTEAFF
cdr3_nt: TGTGCCAGCAGTCCCATCGCGCACTTGACTGAAGCTTTCTTT

clone_size: once
j_call: TRBJ2-1
d_call: -
v_call: TRBV2
cdr3_aa: CASSGSSYNEQFF
cdr3_nt: TGTGCCAGCAGTGGGAGCTCCTACAATGAGCAGTTCTTC

clone_size: -
j_call: TRBJ2-1
d_call: TRBD2
v_call: TRBV6-5
cdr3_aa: CASSYSGLAGSEQFF
cdr3_nt: TGTGCCAGCAGTTACTCAGGACTAGCGGGTTCTGAGCAGTTCTTC

clone_size: -
j_call: TRBJ2-2
d_call: -
v_call: TRBV7-8
cdr3_aa: CASSLGQGTGELFF
cdr3_nt: TGTGCCAGCAGCTTAGGGCAGGGAACCGGGGAGCTGTTTTTT

clone_size: -
j_call: TRBJ2-7
d_call: -
v_call: TRBV5-1
cdr3_aa: CASSLEGASYEQYF
cdr3_nt: TGCGCCAGCAGCTTGGAGGGCGCAAGTTACGAGCAGTACTTC

clone_size: -
j_call: TRBJ2-5
d_call: -
v_call: TRBV12-5
cdr3_aa: CASALGGSVETQYF
cdr3_nt: TGTGCTAGTGCCCTGGGGGGTAGCGTAGAGACCCAGTACTTC

clone_size: few
j_call: TRBJ2-1
d_call: -
v_call: TRBV5-1
cdr3_aa: CASSLNGGTHAGYNEQFF
cdr3_nt: TGCGCCAGCAGCCTCAATGGGGGTACCCACGCCGGATACAATGAGCAGTTCTTC

clone_size: -
j_call: TRBJ2-7
d_call: TRBD2
v_call: TRBV4-2
cdr3_aa: CASSQGDYGYEQYF
cdr3_nt: TGTGCCAGCAGCCAAGGGGACTATGGCTACGAGCAGTACTTC

clone_size: -
j_call: TRBJ2-7
d_call: -
v_call: TRBV5-1
cdr3_aa: CASSLGVLSREQYF
cdr3_nt: TGCGCCAGCAGCTTGGGGGTACTCTCCCGCGAGCAGTACTTC

clone_size: -
j_call: TRBJ1-1
d_call: -
v_call: TRBV7-9
cdr3_aa: CASSPRIAEAFF
cdr3_nt: TGTGCCAGCAGCCCTCGGATAGCGGAAGCTTTCTTT

clone_size: once
j_call: TRBJ2-1
d_call: TRBD2
v_call: TRBV4-1
cdr3_aa: CASSQRLAVNNEQFF
cdr3_nt: TGCGCCAGCAGCCAGAGACTAGCTGTAAACAATGAGCAGTTCTTC

clone_size: -
j_call: TRBJ2-1
d_call: TRBD2
v_call: TRBV6-1
cdr3_aa: CASSVGTSGLYEQFF
cdr3_nt: TGTGCCAGCAGCGTTGGGACTAGCGGGCTCTATGAGCAGTTCTTC

clone_size: -
j_call: TRBJ2-3
d_call: -
v_call: TRBV7-3
cdr3_aa: CASSSQGSITDTQYF
cdr3_nt: TGTGCCAGCAGCTCCCAGGGGTCAATAACAGATACGCAGTATTTT

clone_size: -
j_call: TRBJ2-4
d_call: TRBD1
v_call: TRBV5-1
cdr3_aa: CASSLGTGGADIQYF
cdr3_nt: TGCGCCAGCAGCTTGGGGACAGGGGGCGCGGACATTCAGTACTTC

clone_size: -
j_call: TRBJ1-5
d_call: TRBD1
v_call: TRBV6-1
cdr3_aa: CASSATGQAGNQPQHF
cdr3_nt: TGTGCCAGCAGTGCAACGGGACAGGCGGGCAATCAGCCCCAGCATTTT

clone_size: -
j_call: TRBJ2-1
d_call: TRBD2
v_call: TRBV4-3
cdr3_aa: CASSPGGGYEQFF
cdr3_nt: TGCGCCAGCAGCCCAGGCGGGGGGTATGAGCAGTTCTTC

clone_size: -
j_call: TRBJ2-1
d_call: TRBD1
v_call: TRBV27
cdr3_aa: CASNQGDRVFHEQFF
cdr3_nt: TGTGCCAGCAACCAAGGGGACAGGGTATTCCATGAGCAGTTCTTC

clone_size: -
j_call: TRBJ2-7
d_call: -
v_call: TRBV18
cdr3_aa: CASSPPSYEQYF
cdr3_nt: TGTGCCAGCTCACCCCCATCCTACGAGCAGTACTTC

clone_size: once
j_call: TRBJ1-2
d_call: -
v_call: TRBV5-8
cdr3_aa: CASSSNGYTF
cdr3_nt: TGTGCCAGCAGCAGTAATGGCTACACCTTC

clone_size: -
j_call: TRBJ2-5
d_call: TRBD1
v_call: TRBV27
cdr3_aa: CASSLLPGGQGTQYF
cdr3_nt: TGTGCCAGCAGTCTCCTTCCAGGGGGCCAGGGGACCCAGTACTTC

clone_size: -
j_call: TRBJ2-7
d_call: TRBD1
v_call: TRBV5-1
cdr3_aa: CASSTDRVLEQYF
cdr3_nt: TGCGCCAGCAGCACGGACAGGGTGCTTGAGCAGTACTTC

clone_size: -
j_call: TRBJ2-7
d_call: -
v_call: TRBV20-1
cdr3_aa: CSATGTEQYF
cdr3_nt: TGCAGTGCTACTGGGACAGAGCAGTACTTC

clone_size: -
j_call: TRBJ1-1
d_call: -
v_call: TRBV7-2
cdr3_aa: CASSLVGRQSTEAFF
cdr3_nt: TGTGCCAGCAGCTTAGTTGGGCGACAGAGCACTGAAGCTTTCTTT

clone_size: -
j_call: TRBJ2-5
d_call: -
v_call: TRBV5-1
cdr3_aa: CASSLTGEETQYF
cdr3_nt: TGCGCCAGCAGCTTGACCGGGGAAGAGACCCAGTACTTC

clone_size: -
j_call: TRBJ2-5
d_call: TRBD2
v_call: TRBV7-9
cdr3_aa: CASSPGLAEETQYF
cdr3_nt: TGTGCCAGCAGCCCCGGACTAGCGGAAGAGACCCAGTACTTC

clone_size: -
j_call: TRBJ1-2
d_call: -
v_call: TRBV21-1
cdr3_aa: CASSNNFGGSNYGYTF
cdr3_nt: TGTGCCAGCAGCAACAACTTCGGGGGCTCCAACTATGGCTACACCTTC

clone_size: -
j_call: TRBJ1-5
d_call: TRBD1
v_call: TRBV19
cdr3_aa: CASSITGQGDQPQHF
cdr3_nt: TGTGCCAGTAGTATTACTGGGCAGGGGGATCAGCCCCAGCATTTT

clone_size: -
j_call: TRBJ1-5
d_call: TRBD1
v_call: TRBV2
cdr3_aa: CASREQGAGNQPQHF
cdr3_nt: TGTGCCAGCAGAGAACAGGGGGCAGGTAATCAGCCCCAGCATTTT

clone_size: many
j_call: TRBJ2-4
d_call: TRBD2
v_call: TRBV11-3
cdr3_aa: CASSPGLAGAKNIQYF
cdr3_nt: TGTGCCAGCAGCCCAGGACTAGCGGGTGCCAAAAACATTCAGTACTTC

clone_size: -
j_call: TRBJ2-7
d_call: -
v_call: TRBV2
cdr3_aa: CASSERAQSAQYF
cdr3_nt: TGTGCCAGCAGTGAACGAGCTCAGAGTGCGCAGTACTTC

clone_size: -
j_call: TRBJ1-2
d_call: -
v_call: TRBV30
cdr3_aa: CAWSVFGTGGYTF
cdr3_nt: TGTGCCTGGAGTGTGTTCGGGACCGGCGGCTACACCTTC

clone_size: -
j_call: TRBJ2-3
d_call: -
v_call: TRBV7-2
cdr3_aa: CASSSGGAGARDTQYF
cdr3_nt: TGTGCCAGCAGCTCTGGGGGGGCAGGGGCTAGGGATACGCAGTATTTT

clone_size: -
j_call: TRBJ1-1
d_call: -
v_call: TRBV27
cdr3_aa: CASTVGGGGTEAFF
cdr3_nt: TGTGCCAGCACCGTGGGGGGCGGAGGGACTGAAGCTTTCTTT

clone_size: -
j_call: TRBJ2-4
d_call: TRBD1
v_call: TRBV7-2
cdr3_aa: CASSLEQGVHIQYF
cdr3_nt: TGTGCCAGCAGCTTGGAACAGGGGGTGCACATTCAGTACTTC

clone_size: few
j_call: TRBJ2-2
d_call: -
v_call: TRBV14
cdr3_aa: CASSRGSNTGELFF
cdr3_nt: TGTGCCAGCAGCCGGGGGAGTAACACCGGGGAGCTGTTTTTT

clone_size: once
j_call: TRBJ2-5
d_call: -
v_call: TRBV2
cdr3_aa: CASSEASLQETQYF
cdr3_nt: TGTGCCAGCAGTGAAGCCTCCCTGCAAGAGACCCAGTACTTC

clone_size: few
j_call: TRBJ1-2
d_call: -
v_call: TRBV6-1
cdr3_aa: CAATGSGDYGYTF
cdr3_nt: TGTGCCGCTACGGGATCAGGGGACTATGGCTACACCTTC

clone_size: -
j_call: TRBJ2-7
d_call: -
v_call: TRBV9
cdr3_aa: CASSLAGQGPYEQYF
cdr3_nt: TGTGCCAGCAGCCTAGCGGGACAGGGCCCCTACGAGCAGTACTTC

clone_size: -
j_call: TRBJ2-7
d_call: -
v_call: TRBV11-2
cdr3_aa: CASSLDLGIGLYEQYF
cdr3_nt: TGTGCCAGCAGCTTAGATTTGGGGATAGGGCTCTACGAGCAGTACTTC

clone_size: -
j_call: TRBJ2-7
d_call: TRBD1
v_call: TRBV30
cdr3_aa: CAWRRGRGLNEQYF
cdr3_nt: TGTGCCTGGAGGCGGGGCAGGGGGCTTAACGAGCAGTACTTC

clone_size: -
j_call: TRBJ2-7
d_call: -
v_call: TRBV29-1
cdr3_aa: CSVVAGRGEQYF
cdr3_nt: TGCAGCGTTGTCGCTGGCAGGGGCGAGCAGTACTTC

clone_size: -
j_call: TRBJ2-3
d_call: -
v_call: TRBV6-1
cdr3_aa: CASKRDPRTDTQYF
cdr3_nt: TGTGCCAGCAAAAGGGACCCTCGCACAGATACGCAGTATTTT

clone_size: -
j_call: TRBJ2-7
d_call: -
v_call: TRBV18
cdr3_aa: CASSRGMAYEQYF
cdr3_nt: TGTGCCAGCTCGAGGGGAATGGCCTACGAGCAGTACTTC

clone_size: -
j_call: TRBJ2-5
d_call: -
v_call: TRBV14
cdr3_aa: CASSQDSRGRQETQYF
cdr3_nt: TGTGCCAGCAGCCAAGATTCCCGGGGGCGCCAAGAGACCCAGTACTTC

clone_size: many
j_call: TRBJ1-4
d_call: TRBD1
v_call: TRBV27
cdr3_aa: CASSSDRGLGKLFF
cdr3_nt: TGTGCCAGCAGTTCCGACAGGGGTCTCGGAAAACTGTTTTTT

clone_size: -
j_call: TRBJ2-3
d_call: -
v_call: TRBV27
cdr3_aa: CASSSSRRGDTQYF
cdr3_nt: TGTGCCAGCAGTTCCTCTAGGCGCGGAGATACGCAGTATTTT

clone_size: -
j_call: TRBJ2-3
d_call: TRBD1
v_call: TRBV2
cdr3_aa: CASSERLAPGGDTQYF
cdr3_nt: TGTGCCAGCAGTGAACGCCTGGCCCCAGGGGGAGATACGCAGTATTTT

clone_size: -
j_call: TRBJ2-2
d_call: TRBD2
v_call: TRBV9
cdr3_aa: CASSVGSGSGRNTGELFF
cdr3_nt: TGTGCCAGCAGCGTAGGTTCGGGGAGCGGGAGAAACACCGGGGAGCTGTTTTTT

clone_size: -
j_call: TRBJ1-2
d_call: -
v_call: TRBV2
cdr3_aa: CASSALRLENYGYTF
cdr3_nt: TGTGCCAGCAGTGCTCTCCGACTGGAAAACTATGGCTACACCTTC

clone_size: -
j_call: TRBJ2-1
d_call: -
v_call: TRBV9
cdr3_aa: CASSVGWGPYNEQFF
cdr3_nt: TGTGCCAGCAGCGTAGGTTGGGGACCCTACAATGAGCAGTTCTTC

clone_size: -
j_call: TRBJ1-3
d_call: -
v_call: TRBV9
cdr3_aa: CASSVGEGGTSGNTIYF
cdr3_nt: TGTGCCAGCAGCGTAGGAGAAGGGGGAACCTCTGGAAACACCATATATTTT